This T cell receptor (beta chain) was sequenced in a study of T cell responses to AZD1222 COVID-19 vaccine. Measured with immunoSEQ multiplex PCR; TCRdb has only the in-frame clones, and not every one. The data show 130,000 to 150,000 clones, with around 83% seen just once and about 3.8% held by the top ten. CDR3 size: 16 residues. Germline CDR1 is SGHDT and CDR2 is YYEEEE. The V and J ends lost 2 bases and 6 bases, in that order; junction bases with no gene match: 8. This clone was observed once. The rearrangement links TRBV5-6 to TRBJ1-5; TRBD1 matches 10 bases. The clonotype originates from an adult in good health. The sample in question was peripheral blood, obtained on day 0 of MenACWY control vaccination. The CDR3 DNA sequence: TGTGCCAGCAGCTTAGACAGGGGGCGCGGGGGTCAGCCCCAGCATTTT. The encoded protein is CASSLDRGRGGQPQHF.